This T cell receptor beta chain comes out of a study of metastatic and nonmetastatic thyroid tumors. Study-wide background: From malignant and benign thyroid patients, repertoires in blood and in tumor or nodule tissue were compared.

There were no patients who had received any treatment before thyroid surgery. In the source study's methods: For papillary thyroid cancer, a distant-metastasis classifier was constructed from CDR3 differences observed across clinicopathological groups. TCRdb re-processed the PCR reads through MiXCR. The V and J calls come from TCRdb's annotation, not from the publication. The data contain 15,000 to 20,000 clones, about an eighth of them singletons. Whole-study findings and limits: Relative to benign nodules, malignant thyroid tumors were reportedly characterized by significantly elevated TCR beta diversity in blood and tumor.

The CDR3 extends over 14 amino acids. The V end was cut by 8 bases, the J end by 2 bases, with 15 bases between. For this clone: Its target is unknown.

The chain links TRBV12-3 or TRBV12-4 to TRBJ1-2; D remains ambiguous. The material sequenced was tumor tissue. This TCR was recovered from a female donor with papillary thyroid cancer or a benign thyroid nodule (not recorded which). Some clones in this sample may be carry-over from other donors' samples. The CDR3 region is CASGNPEGNYGYTF. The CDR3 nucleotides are TGTGCCAGCGGCAATCCAGAAGGAAACTATGGCTACACCTTC.